A selection of T cell receptor beta chains follows, all from one sample in a study of cytomegalovirus exposure and HLA in healthy donors. The table came from immunoSEQ multiplex PCR; TCRdb's copy has only in-frame clones and leaves some out. The repertoire holds 150,000 or so clones, with approximately 80% as singletons. Sequenced material: PBMCs. The receptor source for this set is a man aged 25-45 years in good health and CMV-seropositive. The CDR3 runs from the conserved cysteine through the conserved F or W. A D gene is named only where the DNA matches it firmly. Some rows mark clone size as missing; the rest say once, few, many or name a class of expanded clone.

j_gene: TRBJ1-1
abundance: few
d_gene: NA
v_gene: TRBV5-6
CDR3aa: CASSPVGGVNTEAFF
CDR3nt: TGTGCCAGCAGCCCTGTGGGAGGGGTGAACACTGAAGCTTTCTTT

j_gene: TRBJ2-7
abundance: NA
d_gene: TRBD2
v_gene: TRBV27
CDR3aa: CASSPRLAGVEQYF
CDR3nt: TGTGCCAGCAGTCCACGACTAGCGGGAGTCGAGCAGTACTTC

j_gene: TRBJ2-7
abundance: NA
d_gene: NA
v_gene: TRBV23-1
CDR3aa: CASSQSSNSYEQYF
CDR3nt: TGCGCCAGCAGTCAATCCAGCAACAGCTACGAGCAGTACTTC

j_gene: TRBJ2-7
abundance: NA
d_gene: NA
v_gene: TRBV30
CDR3aa: CAWAHSYEQYF
CDR3nt: TGTGCCTGGGCCCACTCCTACGAGCAGTACTTC

j_gene: TRBJ2-7
abundance: NA
d_gene: NA
v_gene: TRBV5-1
CDR3aa: CASSLLGASYEQYF
CDR3nt: TGCGCCAGCAGCTTACTGGGGGCCTCCTACGAGCAGTACTTC

j_gene: TRBJ2-2
abundance: NA
d_gene: NA
v_gene: TRBV7-6
CDR3aa: CASSLYRGNTGELFF
CDR3nt: TGTGCCAGCAGCTTATACCGGGGGAACACCGGGGAGCTGTTTTTT

j_gene: TRBJ1-5
abundance: NA
d_gene: NA
v_gene: TRBV28
CDR3aa: CASSSTDQPQHF
CDR3nt: TGTGCCAGCAGTTCTACAGATCAGCCCCAGCATTTT

j_gene: TRBJ2-3
abundance: NA
d_gene: TRBD2
v_gene: TRBV5-1
CDR3aa: CASSLGLAEGYTDTQYF
CDR3nt: TGCGCCAGCAGCTTAGGCCTAGCGGAGGGATACACAGATACGCAGTATTTT

j_gene: TRBJ2-5
abundance: NA
d_gene: NA
v_gene: TRBV28
CDR3aa: CASSLAGAREQYF
CDR3nt: TGTGCCAGCAGTTTAGCAGGGGCGCGGGAGCAGTACTTC

j_gene: TRBJ2-5
abundance: NA
d_gene: NA
v_gene: TRBV7-7
CDR3aa: CASSLLSLGQEETQYF
CDR3nt: TGTGCTAGCAGCCTACTCTCCTTGGGCCAAGAAGAGACCCAGTACTTC

j_gene: TRBJ2-1
abundance: NA
d_gene: TRBD2
v_gene: TRBV5-1
CDR3aa: CASSHSEREAGDEQFF
CDR3nt: TGCGCCAGCAGTCATAGTGAGCGGGAGGCAGGCGATGAGCAGTTCTTC

j_gene: TRBJ2-4
abundance: NA
d_gene: NA
v_gene: TRBV25-1
CDR3aa: CASSTLGAKNIQYF
CDR3nt: TGTGCCAGCAGTACCCTCGGAGCCAAAAACATTCAGTACTTC

j_gene: TRBJ2-1
abundance: NA
d_gene: TRBD2
v_gene: TRBV11-2
CDR3aa: CASSSTGLAGSYNEQFF
CDR3nt: TGTGCCAGCAGCTCTACAGGACTAGCGGGGTCCTACAATGAGCAGTTCTTC

j_gene: TRBJ2-3
abundance: NA
d_gene: TRBD2
v_gene: TRBV11-2
CDR3aa: CASRGGLAGDADTQYF
CDR3nt: TGTGCCAGCAGGGGGGGACTAGCGGGGGACGCCGATACGCAGTATTTT

j_gene: TRBJ2-7
abundance: NA
d_gene: TRBD2
v_gene: TRBV4-1
CDR3aa: CASSTRLAGASSYEQYF
CDR3nt: TGCGCCAGCAGCACCCGACTAGCGGGAGCCAGCTCCTACGAGCAGTACTTC

j_gene: TRBJ2-3
abundance: NA
d_gene: NA
v_gene: TRBV19
CDR3aa: CASSIDLAGRKYF
CDR3nt: TGTGCCAGTAGTATAGATCTCGCGGGACGGAAGTATTTT

j_gene: TRBJ1-3
abundance: NA
d_gene: NA
v_gene: TRBV6-6
CDR3aa: CASSYSYSTGNTIYF
CDR3nt: TGTGCCAGCAGTTACTCATACAGTACTGGAAACACCATATATTTT

j_gene: TRBJ1-4
abundance: NA
d_gene: TRBD1
v_gene: TRBV4-1
CDR3aa: CASSQTGTGAEKLFF
CDR3nt: TGCGCCAGCAGCCAGACCGGGACAGGGGCTGAAAAACTGTTTTTT

j_gene: TRBJ2-7
abundance: NA
d_gene: TRBD1
v_gene: TRBV6-5
CDR3aa: CASSYSVQGAWEQYF
CDR3nt: TGTGCCAGCAGTTACTCGGTCCAGGGGGCTTGGGAGCAGTACTTC

j_gene: TRBJ2-3
abundance: NA
d_gene: NA
v_gene: TRBV7-3
CDR3aa: CASSSEGMGTDTQYF
CDR3nt: TGTGCCAGCAGCTCTGAGGGTATGGGCACAGATACGCAGTATTTT

j_gene: TRBJ2-3
abundance: NA
d_gene: NA
v_gene: TRBV21-1
CDR3aa: CASSKRGDTQYF
CDR3nt: TGTGCCAGCAGCAAACGGGGAGATACGCAGTATTTT

j_gene: TRBJ2-7
abundance: NA
d_gene: NA
v_gene: TRBV29-1
CDR3aa: CSVLRGYEQYF
CDR3nt: TGCAGCGTCCTCAGGGGCTACGAGCAGTACTTC

j_gene: TRBJ1-1
abundance: NA
d_gene: TRBD1
v_gene: TRBV5-5
CDR3aa: CASSPGGGYLNTEAFF
CDR3nt: TGTGCCAGCAGCCCAGGGGGCGGGTACTTGAACACTGAAGCTTTCTTT

j_gene: TRBJ1-1
abundance: NA
d_gene: TRBD1
v_gene: TRBV7-9
CDR3aa: CASTQAGQMNTEAFF
CDR3nt: TGTGCCAGCACCCAGGCGGGACAGATGAACACTGAAGCTTTCTTT

j_gene: TRBJ1-1
abundance: few
d_gene: NA
v_gene: TRBV7-9
CDR3aa: CASSLDGVNTEAFF
CDR3nt: TGTGCCAGCAGCTTAGACGGTGTGAACACTGAAGCTTTCTTT

j_gene: TRBJ2-7
abundance: NA
d_gene: NA
v_gene: TRBV7-2
CDR3aa: CASSLAKGQGSYEQYF
CDR3nt: TGTGCCAGCAGCTTAGCGAAGGGGCAGGGCTCCTACGAGCAGTACTTC

j_gene: TRBJ2-5
abundance: NA
d_gene: NA
v_gene: TRBV5-4
CDR3aa: CASSSRSGFQETQYF
CDR3nt: TGTGCCAGCAGCTCGAGGAGCGGGTTCCAAGAGACCCAGTACTTC

j_gene: TRBJ2-7
abundance: NA
d_gene: NA
v_gene: TRBV5-4
CDR3aa: CASYNRADEQYF
CDR3nt: TGTGCCAGTTACAACAGGGCGGACGAGCAGTACTTC

j_gene: TRBJ1-1
abundance: NA
d_gene: NA
v_gene: TRBV6-5
CDR3aa: CASSLIRGGTEAFF
CDR3nt: TGTGCCAGCAGTTTGATCCGGGGAGGCACTGAAGCTTTCTTT

j_gene: TRBJ1-2
abundance: once
d_gene: NA
v_gene: TRBV5-6
CDR3aa: CASSLGQKNRGYTF
CDR3nt: TGTGCCAGCAGCTTGGGACAGAAAAACAGGGGCTACACCTTC

j_gene: TRBJ2-1
abundance: NA
d_gene: NA
v_gene: TRBV15
CDR3aa: CATSRDYSGGKWYEQFF
CDR3nt: TGTGCCACCAGCAGAGATTATTCAGGGGGGAAATGGTATGAGCAGTTCTTC

j_gene: TRBJ2-7
abundance: NA
d_gene: NA
v_gene: TRBV28
CDR3aa: CASSLPETGAYEQYF
CDR3nt: TGTGCCAGCAGCCTACCTGAGACAGGAGCCTACGAGCAGTACTTC

j_gene: TRBJ2-7
abundance: NA
d_gene: TRBD1
v_gene: TRBV6-1
CDR3aa: CASSFTGTGATEQYF
CDR3nt: TGTGCCAGCAGTTTCACCGGGACAGGGGCCACCGAGCAGTACTTC

j_gene: TRBJ1-5
abundance: NA
d_gene: NA
v_gene: TRBV30
CDR3aa: CAWTGRPQHF
CDR3nt: TGTGCCTGGACAGGTAGGCCCCAGCATTTT

j_gene: TRBJ2-7
abundance: NA
d_gene: TRBD2
v_gene: TRBV9
CDR3aa: CASSVLSGSWGEQYF
CDR3nt: TGTGCCAGCAGCGTTCTGAGCGGGAGCTGGGGCGAGCAGTACTTC

j_gene: TRBJ2-3
abundance: NA
d_gene: NA
v_gene: TRBV15
CDR3aa: CATSVLEGLITDTQYF
CDR3nt: TGTGCCACCAGCGTCCTGGAGGGACTGATAACAGATACGCAGTATTTT

j_gene: TRBJ2-5
abundance: NA
d_gene: NA
v_gene: TRBV11-3
CDR3aa: CASSLERVRETQYF
CDR3nt: TGTGCCAGCAGCTTAGAGAGGGTACGAGAGACCCAGTACTTC

j_gene: TRBJ1-1
abundance: once
d_gene: NA
v_gene: TRBV4-1
CDR3aa: CASSQEKGGPWDTEAFF
CDR3nt: TGCGCCAGCAGCCAAGAAAAAGGGGGTCCCTGGGACACTGAAGCTTTCTTT

j_gene: TRBJ2-7
abundance: NA
d_gene: NA
v_gene: TRBV7-2
CDR3aa: CASSLGWTERARYEQYF
CDR3nt: TGTGCCAGCAGTCTAGGGTGGACCGAGCGGGCCCGCTACGAGCAGTACTTC

j_gene: TRBJ2-7
abundance: NA
d_gene: NA
v_gene: TRBV18
CDR3aa: CASSPEAGFYEQYF
CDR3nt: TGTGCCAGCTCACCAGAGGCGGGGTTCTACGAGCAGTACTTC

j_gene: TRBJ1-3
abundance: NA
d_gene: NA
v_gene: TRBV6-1
CDR3aa: CASSEWGGSGNTIYF
CDR3nt: TGTGCCAGCAGTGAATGGGGGGGCTCCGGAAACACCATATATTTT

j_gene: TRBJ2-3
abundance: NA
d_gene: TRBD2
v_gene: TRBV9
CDR3aa: CASSVGTSGSSSDTQYF
CDR3nt: TGTGCCAGCAGCGTAGGGACTAGCGGGAGTTCTAGCGATACGCAGTATTTT

j_gene: TRBJ2-7
abundance: NA
d_gene: NA
v_gene: TRBV11-2
CDR3aa: CASSSEGGPYEQYF
CDR3nt: TGTGCCAGCAGCTCCGAAGGGGGACCCTACGAGCAGTACTTC

j_gene: TRBJ2-5
abundance: NA
d_gene: TRBD2
v_gene: TRBV6-1
CDR3aa: CASSSSGGEETQYF
CDR3nt: TGTGCCAGCAGTTCTAGCGGGGGGGAAGAGACCCAGTACTTC

j_gene: TRBJ2-1
abundance: NA
d_gene: NA
v_gene: TRBV15
CDR3aa: CATSSKGHPNNEQFF
CDR3nt: TGTGCCACCAGCAGTAAGGGACACCCCAACAATGAGCAGTTCTTC

j_gene: TRBJ2-7
abundance: NA
d_gene: NA
v_gene: TRBV10-3
CDR3aa: CAISENKGPYEQYF
CDR3nt: TGTGCCATCAGTGAAAATAAGGGGCCCTACGAGCAGTACTTC

j_gene: TRBJ1-5
abundance: NA
d_gene: NA
v_gene: TRBV29-1
CDR3aa: CSVETGTSNQPQHF
CDR3nt: TGCAGCGTTGAAACAGGGACCAGCAATCAGCCCCAGCATTTT

j_gene: TRBJ1-1
abundance: NA
d_gene: NA
v_gene: TRBV28
CDR3aa: CASGGRGGTEAFF
CDR3nt: TGTGCCAGCGGCGGTCGGGGGGGAACTGAAGCTTTCTTT

j_gene: TRBJ2-1
abundance: NA
d_gene: NA
v_gene: TRBV7-8
CDR3aa: CASSLEAGEQFF
CDR3nt: TGTGCCAGCAGCTTAGAAGCGGGTGAGCAGTTCTTC

j_gene: TRBJ1-6
abundance: NA
d_gene: NA
v_gene: TRBV30
CDR3aa: CAWEETIGQSNSPLHF
CDR3nt: TGTGCCTGGGAAGAGACAATTGGACAGTCTAATTCACCCCTCCACTTT

j_gene: TRBJ2-2
abundance: once
d_gene: TRBD2
v_gene: TRBV2
CDR3aa: CASSVTSGGGNTGELFF
CDR3nt: TGTGCCAGCAGTGTAACTAGCGGGGGGGGGAACACCGGGGAGCTGTTTTTT

j_gene: TRBJ1-2
abundance: NA
d_gene: TRBD1
v_gene: TRBV7-9
CDR3aa: CASSGGQDYYGYTF
CDR3nt: TGTGCCAGCAGCGGGGGACAGGACTACTATGGCTACACCTTC

j_gene: TRBJ2-7
abundance: NA
d_gene: NA
v_gene: TRBV5-6
CDR3aa: CASSLEPGSSYEQYF
CDR3nt: TGTGCCAGCAGCTTGGAGCCGGGATCCTCCTACGAGCAGTACTTC

j_gene: TRBJ1-1
abundance: NA
d_gene: NA
v_gene: TRBV7-9
CDR3aa: CASSLIVTEAFF
CDR3nt: TGTGCCAGCAGCTTAATCGTGACTGAAGCTTTCTTT

j_gene: TRBJ1-1
abundance: NA
d_gene: TRBD1
v_gene: TRBV27
CDR3aa: CASSSMTGRNTEAFF
CDR3nt: TGTGCCAGCAGTTCTATGACAGGGAGGAACACTGAAGCTTTCTTT